This is a list of T cell receptor beta chains from one sample in a study of blood T cells in healthy people across ages. TCRdb called the 5' RACE reads again in MiXCR, with one record for every CDR3 protein. The sample includes approximately 730,000 distinct CDR3 sequences, about 55% seen only once; the top ten take roughly 40%. Sequencing was carried out using blood. Every receptor here comes from a man of 80 years or more in good health. Each CDR3 is given without its conserved first and last residue. Fields, in order: V gene, D gene, CDR3 protein. The D gene is left open where the match is weak.

>TRBV11-2|-
AGRGENEQF
>TRBV13|TRBD2
ASSLVSERESETDTQY
>TRBV5-1|-
ASASDGVTTEAF
>TRBV20-1|TRBD2
SASALAGGSGEQY
>TRBV7-8|-
ASSLAPNPVPYEQY
>TRBV6-2/TRBV6-3|TRBD2
ASSTTAGGPNEQF
>TRBV11-2|-
ASSLALDGSFYGYT
>TRBV2|-
ASSGTGTRNEQF
>TRBV7-9|-
ASSLNTQETQY
>TRBV5-6|TRBD2
ASSLRLAGMNEQF
>TRBV29-1|TRBD2
SVAGLAAYEQY
>TRBV20-1|TRBD2
SAHTSGESSYEQY
>TRBV20-1|-
TLGGVTEAF
>TRBV12-3/TRBV12-4|TRBD1
ASSSTIGDRYAY
>TRBV10-3|TRBD1
AITEDRGLGGYT
>TRBV4-3|-
ASSQDPGGIYEQY
>TRBV5-1|-
ASSSPGACGYT
>TRBV2|-
ASSGSDWEQY
>TRBV11-2|-
ASSSLRGRDSHEQY
>TRBV10-3|TRBD1
ATAWDRESNQPQH
>TRBV6-1|TRBD1
ASRAPGQGTYEQY
>TRBV3-1|TRBD2
ASSQDMSGRPYNEQF
>TRBV14|-
ASSQVRGTQETQY
>TRBV9|TRBD1
ASSSHPTGKSYEQY
>TRBV27|-
ASSSHLRGEQF
>TRBV24-1|TRBD2
ATSDGLAGSYNEQF
>TRBV12-3/TRBV12-4|TRBD1
ASSSGQGVRYAY
>TRBV5-1|-
ASSLDYALPKH
>TRBV28|TRBD2
ASSPPGLAGAVYEQY
>TRBV5-1|TRBD2
ASSLVAMGLPNIQY
>TRBV9|-
ASTRGAANTEAF
>TRBV7-3|-
ASSLQQSDGYT
>TRBV9|TRBD2
ASSVALASGPHNEQF
>TRBV15|-
ATSRRKGEGSYNEQF
>TRBV20-1|-
SAETSSSTDTQY
>TRBV6-2/TRBV6-3|-
ASSYSRGGTDTQY
>TRBV6-5|-
ASSYQGSSYEQY
>TRBV15|TRBD2
ATIREAGDPTYEQY
>TRBV2|-
ASSEGGPADTQY
>TRBV6-6|-
ASSSTSQGSADTQY
>TRBV18|-
ASSPGSGNRYAY
>TRBV5-1|TRBD2
ASSFGSSGFNEQF